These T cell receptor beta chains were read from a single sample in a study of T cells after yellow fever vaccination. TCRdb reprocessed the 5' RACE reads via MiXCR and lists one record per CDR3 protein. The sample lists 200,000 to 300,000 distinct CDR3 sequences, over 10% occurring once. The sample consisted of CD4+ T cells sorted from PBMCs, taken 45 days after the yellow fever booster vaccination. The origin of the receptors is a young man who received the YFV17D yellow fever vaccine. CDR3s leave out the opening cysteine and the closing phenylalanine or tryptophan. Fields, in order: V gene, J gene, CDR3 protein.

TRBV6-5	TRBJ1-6	ASGGPSYNSPLH
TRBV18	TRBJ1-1	ASLRTDEAF
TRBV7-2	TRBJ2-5	ASSLGWTSGQETQY
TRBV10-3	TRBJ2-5	AISGGGSQETQY
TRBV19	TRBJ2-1	ASSMIGAGVYNEQF
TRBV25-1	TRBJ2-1	ASSLWTSGRREQF
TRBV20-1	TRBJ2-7	SARLQGVEY
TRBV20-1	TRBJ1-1	SARKDRGTTEAF
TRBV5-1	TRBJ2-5	ASSLLAGAETQY
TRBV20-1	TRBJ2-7	SGVNTQSYEQY
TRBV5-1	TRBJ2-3	ASSLGPGQWY
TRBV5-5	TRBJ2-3	ASSLALSSAGEGDTQY
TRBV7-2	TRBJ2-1	ASSVWGLRNEQF
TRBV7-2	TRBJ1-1	ASSVSGGEAF
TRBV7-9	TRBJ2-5	ASSLVPSGQETQY
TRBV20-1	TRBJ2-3	SASTLAGNADTQY
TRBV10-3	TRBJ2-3	AISESPGRAPTTDTQY
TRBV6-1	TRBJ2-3	ASSGSGRAEVTSTDTQY
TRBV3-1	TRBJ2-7	ASSQGLAGNAYEQY
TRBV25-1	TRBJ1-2	ASSPSGRGGGYT
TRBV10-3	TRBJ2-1	SISELRERGPNEQF
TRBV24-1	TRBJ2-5	ATSEGGFQETQY
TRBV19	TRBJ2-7	ASSMATGYEQY
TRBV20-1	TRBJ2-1	SAELDNYNEQF
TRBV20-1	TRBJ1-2	SVPGQGNYGYT
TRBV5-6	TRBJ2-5	ASIRGTARETQY
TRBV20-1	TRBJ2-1	SASPGTHNEQF
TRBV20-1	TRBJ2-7	SARTKYEQY
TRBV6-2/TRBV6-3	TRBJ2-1	ASSSLGGGEQF
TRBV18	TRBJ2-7	ASSPGVTGVYEQY
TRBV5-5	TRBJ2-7	ASSPGTGAGEQY
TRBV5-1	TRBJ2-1	ASSFGLGEGANEQF
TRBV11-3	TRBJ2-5	ASSFSGTTEVQY